The entry below describes one TCR beta chain. In the study's own analysis: Amplifying reference gene primers gave estimates of nucleated cell counts. Generated by immunoSEQ multiplex PCR, the TCRdb table keeps only in-frame clones and is missing some. V, J and clone size are taken as reported in that table, and D and trimming were inferred from the DNA itself. The table includes roughly 320,000 clones, just under 90% detected once. Per the germline V gene, CDR1 is SGHTA and CDR2 is FQGNSA. This CDR3 spans 13 amino acids. V lost 3 bases and J lost 10; bases outside the gene matches: 7. The sample originates from a study of blood T cell repertoires in COVID-19. Study details: Sites across the United States, Italy and Spain contributed samples from acute and convalescent COVID-19. T cells, B-cell-depleted T cells, or PBMCs provided the cDNA or gDNA that served as material.

V is TRBV7-2 and J is TRBJ2-7, with 9 positions matching TRBD2. The TCR was taken from a woman aged 25 to 45 with COVID-19, enrolled during active disease. Material for sequencing was peripheral blood. The DNA for the CDR3 is TGTGCCAGCAGCTTGACCGGGACTAGCCAACAGTACTTC. Protein product: CASSLTGTSQQYF.